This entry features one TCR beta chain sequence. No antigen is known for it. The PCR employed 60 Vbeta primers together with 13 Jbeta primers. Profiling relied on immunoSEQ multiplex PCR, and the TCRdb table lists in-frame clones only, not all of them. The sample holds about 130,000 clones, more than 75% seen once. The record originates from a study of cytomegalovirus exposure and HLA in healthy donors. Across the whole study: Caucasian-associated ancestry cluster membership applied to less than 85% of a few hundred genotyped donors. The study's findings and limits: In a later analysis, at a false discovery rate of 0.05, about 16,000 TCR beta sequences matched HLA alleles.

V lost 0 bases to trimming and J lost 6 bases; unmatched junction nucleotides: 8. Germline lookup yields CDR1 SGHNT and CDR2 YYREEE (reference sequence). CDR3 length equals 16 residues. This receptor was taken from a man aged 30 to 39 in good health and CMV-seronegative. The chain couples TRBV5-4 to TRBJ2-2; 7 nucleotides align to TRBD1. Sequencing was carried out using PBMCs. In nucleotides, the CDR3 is TGTGCCAGCAGCTTGGTGGGGCAGGGGGTACCCGGGGAGCTGTTTTTT. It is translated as CASSLVGQGVPGELFF.